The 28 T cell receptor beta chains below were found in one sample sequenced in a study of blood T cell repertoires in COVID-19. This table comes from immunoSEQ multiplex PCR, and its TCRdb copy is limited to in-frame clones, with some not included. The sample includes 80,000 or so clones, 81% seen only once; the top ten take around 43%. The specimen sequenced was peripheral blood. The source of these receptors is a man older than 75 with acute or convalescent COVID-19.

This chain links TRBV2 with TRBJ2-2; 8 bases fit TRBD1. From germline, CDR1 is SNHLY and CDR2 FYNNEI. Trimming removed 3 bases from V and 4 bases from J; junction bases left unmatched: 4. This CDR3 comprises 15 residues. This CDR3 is CASSDLTGVTGELFF. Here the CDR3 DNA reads TGTGCCAGCAGTGACCTGACAGGGGTCACCGGGGAGCTGTTTTTT.

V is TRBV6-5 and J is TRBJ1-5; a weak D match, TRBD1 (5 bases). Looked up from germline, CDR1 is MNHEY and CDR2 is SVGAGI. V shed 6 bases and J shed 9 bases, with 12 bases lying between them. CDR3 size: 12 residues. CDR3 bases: TGTGCCAGCAGAACCGGGACTAGGCCCCAGCATTTT. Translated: CASRTGTRPQHF.

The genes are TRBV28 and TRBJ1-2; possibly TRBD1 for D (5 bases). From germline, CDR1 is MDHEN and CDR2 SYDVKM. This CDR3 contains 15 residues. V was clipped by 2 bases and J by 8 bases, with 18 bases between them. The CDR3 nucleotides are TGTGCCAGCAGTTTACGTCCGGTGCAGGGCTCCGGCTACACCTTC. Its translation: CASSLRPVQGSGYTF.

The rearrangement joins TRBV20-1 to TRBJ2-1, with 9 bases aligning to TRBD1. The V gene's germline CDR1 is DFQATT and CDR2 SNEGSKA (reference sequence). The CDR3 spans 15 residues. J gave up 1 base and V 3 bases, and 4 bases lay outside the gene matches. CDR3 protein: CSASVGTGSYNEQFF. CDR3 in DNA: TGCAGTGCTAGTGTTGGGACAGGGTCCTACAATGAGCAGTTCTTC.

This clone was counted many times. Here the CDR3 DNA reads TGCGCCAGCAGCTTGGGACTACTAGCGGGTGCGAACTACGAGCAGTACTTC. This translates into CASSLGLLAGANYEQYF. The rearrangement uses TRBV5-1 and TRBJ2-7; 9 bases line up with TRBD2. The CDR3 length is 17 residues. CDR1 and CDR2 from the germline V gene are SGHRS and YFSETQ. V dropped 0 bases and J dropped 3; count of bases not matched to a gene: 10. Full variable domain (rest looked up from reference TRBV5-1 and TRBJ2-7): KAGVTQTPRYLIKTRGQQVTLSCSPISGHRSVSWYQQTPGQGLQFLFEYFSETQRNKGNFPGRFSGRQFSNSRSEMNVSTLELGDSALYLCASSLGLLAGANYEQYFGPGTRLTVT.

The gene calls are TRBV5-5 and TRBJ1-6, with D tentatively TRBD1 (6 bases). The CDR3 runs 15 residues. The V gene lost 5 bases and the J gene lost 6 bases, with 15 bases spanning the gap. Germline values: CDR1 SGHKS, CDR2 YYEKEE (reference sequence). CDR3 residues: CASSRPGTSNSPLHF. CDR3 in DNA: TGTGCCAGCAGTCGCCCCGGGACATCTAATTCACCCCTCCACTTT. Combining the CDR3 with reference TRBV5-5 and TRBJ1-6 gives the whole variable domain DAGVTQSPTHLIKTRGQQVTLRCSPISGHKSVSWYQQVLGQGPQFIFQYYEKEERGRGNFPDRFSARQFPNYSSELNVNALLLGDSALYLCASSRPGTSNSPLHFGNGTRLTVT.

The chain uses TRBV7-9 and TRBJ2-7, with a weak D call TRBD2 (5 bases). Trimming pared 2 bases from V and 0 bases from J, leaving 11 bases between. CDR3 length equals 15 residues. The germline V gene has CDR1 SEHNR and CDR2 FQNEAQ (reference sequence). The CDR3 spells CASSLNGDPSYEQYF. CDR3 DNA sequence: TGTGCCAGCAGCTTAAACGGGGATCCCTCCTACGAGCAGTACTTC.

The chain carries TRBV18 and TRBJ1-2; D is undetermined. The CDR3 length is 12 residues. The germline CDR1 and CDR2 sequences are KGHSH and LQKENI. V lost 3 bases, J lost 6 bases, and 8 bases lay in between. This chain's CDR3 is CASSPRSDGYTF. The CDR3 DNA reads TGTGCCAGCTCACCGCGGAGTGATGGCTACACCTTC.

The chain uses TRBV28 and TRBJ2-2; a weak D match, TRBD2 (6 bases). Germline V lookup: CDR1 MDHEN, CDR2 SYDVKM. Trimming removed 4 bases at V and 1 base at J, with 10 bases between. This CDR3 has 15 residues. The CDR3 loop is CASSSSGLNTGELFF. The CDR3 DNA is TGTGCCAGCAGTTCCAGCGGGCTGAACACCGGGGAGCTGTTTTTT.

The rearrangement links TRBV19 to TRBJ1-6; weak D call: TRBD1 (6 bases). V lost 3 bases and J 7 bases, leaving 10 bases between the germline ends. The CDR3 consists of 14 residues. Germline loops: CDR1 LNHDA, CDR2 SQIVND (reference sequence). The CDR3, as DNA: TGTGCCAGTAGTATCGGCAGGGGAAATTCACCCCTCCACTTT. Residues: CASSIGRGNSPLHF.

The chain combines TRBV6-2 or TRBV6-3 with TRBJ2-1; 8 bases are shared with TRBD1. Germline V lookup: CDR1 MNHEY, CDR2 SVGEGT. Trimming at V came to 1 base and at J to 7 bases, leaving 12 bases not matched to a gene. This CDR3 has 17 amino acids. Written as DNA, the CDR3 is TGTGCCAGCAGTTACTTCATTTCTAGACAGGGGTCGAATGAGCAGTTCTTC. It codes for CASSYFISRQGSNEQFF.

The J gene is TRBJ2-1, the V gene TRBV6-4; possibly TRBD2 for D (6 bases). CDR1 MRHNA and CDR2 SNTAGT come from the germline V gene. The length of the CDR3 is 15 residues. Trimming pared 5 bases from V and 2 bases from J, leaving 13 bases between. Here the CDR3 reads CASSSQRVPYNEQFF. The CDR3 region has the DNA TGTGCCAGCAGTTCACAGCGGGTCCCCTACAATGAGCAGTTCTTC.

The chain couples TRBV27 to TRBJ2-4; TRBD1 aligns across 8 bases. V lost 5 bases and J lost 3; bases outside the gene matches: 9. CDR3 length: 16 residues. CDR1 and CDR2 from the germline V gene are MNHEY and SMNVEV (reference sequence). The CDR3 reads CASSLTGVSGKNIQYF. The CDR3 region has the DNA TGTGCCAGCAGTCTGACAGGGGTCTCGGGCAAAAACATTCAGTACTTC.

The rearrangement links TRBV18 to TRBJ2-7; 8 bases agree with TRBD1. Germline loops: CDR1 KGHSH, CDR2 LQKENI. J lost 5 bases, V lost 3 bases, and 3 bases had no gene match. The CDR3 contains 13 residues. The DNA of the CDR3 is TGTGCCAGCTCACCGGGACAGGTCCACGAGCAGTACTTC. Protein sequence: CASSPGQVHEQYF.

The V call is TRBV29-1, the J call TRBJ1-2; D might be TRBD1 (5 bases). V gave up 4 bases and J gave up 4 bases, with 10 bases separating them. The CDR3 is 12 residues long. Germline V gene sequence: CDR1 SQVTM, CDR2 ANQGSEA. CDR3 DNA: TGCAGCGTTGGAGAGGGGAGCTATGGCTACACCTTC. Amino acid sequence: CSVGEGSYGYTF.

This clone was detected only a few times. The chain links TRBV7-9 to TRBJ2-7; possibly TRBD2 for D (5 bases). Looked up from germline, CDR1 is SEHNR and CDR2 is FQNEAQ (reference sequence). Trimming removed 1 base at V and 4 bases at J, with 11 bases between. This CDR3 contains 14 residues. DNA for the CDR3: TGTGCCAGCAGCTTAGGGCTATCGGGATACGAGCAGTACTTC. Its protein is CASSLGLSGYEQYF.

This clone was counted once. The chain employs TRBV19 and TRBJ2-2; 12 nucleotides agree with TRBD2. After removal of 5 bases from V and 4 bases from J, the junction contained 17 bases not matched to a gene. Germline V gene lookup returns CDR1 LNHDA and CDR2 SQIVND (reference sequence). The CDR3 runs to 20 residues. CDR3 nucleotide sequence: TGTGCCAGTAGTGCCAGACAGGTACCGGGACTAGCGGGTTTCACCGGGGAGCTGTTTTTT. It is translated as CASSARQVPGLAGFTGELFF.

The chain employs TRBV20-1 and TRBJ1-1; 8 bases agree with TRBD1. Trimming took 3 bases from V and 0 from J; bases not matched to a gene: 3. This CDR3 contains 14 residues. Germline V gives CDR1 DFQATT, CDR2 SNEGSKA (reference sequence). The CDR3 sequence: CSASPQGVNTEAFF. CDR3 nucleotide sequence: TGCAGTGCTAGTCCACAGGGGGTGAACACTGAAGCTTTCTTT.

The CDR3 here is CASSQTASGNTIYF. The CDR3 bases are TGTGCCAGCAGTCAAACAGCCTCTGGAAACACCATATATTTT. The chain couples TRBV28 to TRBJ1-3, with no clear D. Per the germline V gene, CDR1 is MDHEN and CDR2 is SYDVKM. Trimming removed 5 bases at V and 0 bases at J, with 8 bases between. The CDR3 has 14 amino acids.

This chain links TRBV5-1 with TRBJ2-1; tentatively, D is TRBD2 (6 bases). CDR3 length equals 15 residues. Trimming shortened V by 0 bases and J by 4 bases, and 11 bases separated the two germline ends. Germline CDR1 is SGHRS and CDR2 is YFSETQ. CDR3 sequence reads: CASSLDAGQYNEQFF. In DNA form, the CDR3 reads TGCGCCAGCAGCTTGGACGCGGGGCAATACAATGAGCAGTTCTTC.

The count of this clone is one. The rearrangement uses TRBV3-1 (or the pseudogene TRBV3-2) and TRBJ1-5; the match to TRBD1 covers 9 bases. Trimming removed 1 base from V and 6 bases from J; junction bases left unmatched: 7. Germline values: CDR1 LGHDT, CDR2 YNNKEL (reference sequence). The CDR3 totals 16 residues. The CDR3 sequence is CASSQGVPGQGQPQHF. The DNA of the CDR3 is TGTGCCAGCAGCCAAGGGGTCCCGGGACAGGGTCAGCCCCAGCATTTT.

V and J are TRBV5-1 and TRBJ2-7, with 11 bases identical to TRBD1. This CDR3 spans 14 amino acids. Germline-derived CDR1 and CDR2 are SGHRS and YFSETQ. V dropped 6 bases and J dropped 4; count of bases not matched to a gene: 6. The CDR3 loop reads CASTLGQGDYEQYF. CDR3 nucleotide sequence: TGCGCCAGCACCCTGGGACAGGGGGATTACGAGCAGTACTTC.

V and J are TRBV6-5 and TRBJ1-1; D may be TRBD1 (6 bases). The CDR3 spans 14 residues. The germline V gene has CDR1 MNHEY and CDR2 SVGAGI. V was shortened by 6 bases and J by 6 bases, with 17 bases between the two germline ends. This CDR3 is CASSKYRVGAEAFF. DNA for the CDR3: TGTGCCAGCAGCAAATACAGGGTAGGGGCTGAAGCTTTCTTT.

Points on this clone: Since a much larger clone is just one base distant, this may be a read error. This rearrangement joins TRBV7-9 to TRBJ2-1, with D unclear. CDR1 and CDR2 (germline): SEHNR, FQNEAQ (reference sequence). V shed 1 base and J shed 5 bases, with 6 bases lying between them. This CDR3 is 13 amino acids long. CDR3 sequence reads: CASSLGPNNEQFF. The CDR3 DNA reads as TGTGCCAGCAGCTTAGGGCCCAACAATGAGCAGTTCTTC. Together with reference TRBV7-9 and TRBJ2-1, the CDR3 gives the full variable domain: DTGVSQNPRHKITKRGQNVTFRCDPISEHNRLYWYRQTLGQGPEFLTYFQNEAQLEKSRLLSDRFSAERPKGSFSTLEIQRTEQGDSAMYLCASSLGPNNEQFFGPGTRLTVL.

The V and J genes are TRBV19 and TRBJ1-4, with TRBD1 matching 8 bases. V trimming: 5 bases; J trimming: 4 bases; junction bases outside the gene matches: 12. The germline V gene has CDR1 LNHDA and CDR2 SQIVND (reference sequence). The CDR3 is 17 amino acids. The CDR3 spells CASSAGQGPRDNEKLFF. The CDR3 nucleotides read TGTGCCAGTAGTGCCGGACAGGGTCCTAGAGATAATGAAAAACTGTTTTTT.

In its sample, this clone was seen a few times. The CDR3 loop reads CASTTGGYEQYF. The CDR3 DNA sequence: TGTGCCAGCACTACAGGGGGTTACGAGCAGTACTTC. The chain links TRBV28 to TRBJ2-7, with 8 bases fitting TRBD1. The germline gives CDR1 MDHEN, CDR2 SYDVKM. The CDR3 length is 12 residues. V was pared by 7 bases and J by 4 bases, with 3 bases of the junction left unmatched. Full variable domain (outside the CDR3, taken from reference TRBV28 and TRBJ2-7): DVKVTQSSRYLVKRTGEKVFLECVQDMDHENMFWYRQDPGLGLRLIYFSYDVKMKEKGDIPEGYSVSREKKERFSLILESASTNQTSMYLCASTTGGYEQYFGPGTRLTVT.

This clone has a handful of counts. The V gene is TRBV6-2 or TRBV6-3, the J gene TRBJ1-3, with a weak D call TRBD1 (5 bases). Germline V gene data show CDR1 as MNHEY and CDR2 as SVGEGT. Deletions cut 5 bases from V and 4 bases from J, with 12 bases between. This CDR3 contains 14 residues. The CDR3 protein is CASSPQGYGNTIYF. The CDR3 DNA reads TGTGCCAGCAGTCCCCAGGGCTACGGAAACACCATATATTTT.

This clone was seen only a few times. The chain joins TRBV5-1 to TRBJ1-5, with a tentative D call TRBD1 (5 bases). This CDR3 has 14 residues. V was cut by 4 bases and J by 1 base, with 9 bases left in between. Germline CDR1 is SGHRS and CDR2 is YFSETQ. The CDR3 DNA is TGCGCCAGCAGCCCCGCAGGGAGCAATCAGCCCCAGCATTTT. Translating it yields CASSPAGSNQPQHF.